This TCR beta chain was obtained from a study of blood T cell repertoires in COVID-19. Study in general: The samples span acute and convalescent COVID-19 from the United States, Italy and Spain. The analysed material was cDNA or gDNA that came from T cells, B-cell-depleted T cells, or PBMCs.

The V end lost 5 bases, the J end lost 8 bases, and 18 bases lay between the germline ends. The germline CDR1 and CDR2 sequences are MDHEN and SYDVKM. The CDR3 consists of 15 residues. The authors' processing: It was from reference gene primer amplification that nucleated cell counts were estimated. The data were produced by immunoSEQ multiplex PCR, yet TCRdb's version contains in-frame clones alone and is incomplete. Clone size and the V and J calls come from that table; the DNA yielded D and trimming. Of about 50,000 clones listed, about 87% were seen once; the top ten hold 15%. The genes are TRBV28 and TRBJ2-2, with D maybe TRBD2 (5 bases). Sequencing used peripheral blood. The TCR comes from a human donor in a cohort sampled during active COVID-19. CDR3: CASSPPLRVGGELFF. CDR3 sequence (DNA): TGTGCCAGCAGTCCCCCTCTGCGGGTAGGGGGGGAGCTGTTTTTT.